The 28 T cell receptor beta chains listed next were all sequenced from one sample in a study of T cell changes during pregnancy in multiple sclerosis. TCRdb keeps only in-frame clones here, not all; method: immunoSEQ multiplex PCR. The sample holds around 52,000 clones, around nine tenths seen once. The sequencing input was peripheral blood from another person, used as feeder cells. The receptors stem from a human donor whose cells served as feeder cells for cultures in a pregnancy study.

J is TRBJ2-3 and V is TRBV2; D tentatively reads TRBD1 or TRBD2 (6 bases each). Germline V lookup: CDR1 SNHLY, CDR2 FYNNEI. CDR3 length: 16 amino acids. The V end lost 7 bases, the J end lost 1 base, and 18 bases lay between the germline ends. In DNA, the CDR3 is TGTGCCAGCATGGGGGCGGAGGGCCAGGGCACAGATACGCAGTATTTT. Protein product: CASMGAEGQGTDTQYF.

This clone was observed once. This chain joins TRBV7-3 and TRBJ2-7; 8 bases fit TRBD2. V lost 5 bases, J lost 9 bases, and 12 bases stayed unmatched. The CDR3 extends over 14 amino acids. Germline V gene sequence: CDR1 SGHTA, CDR2 FQGTGA. The CDR3 spells CASSLGTSSSVQYF. Here the CDR3 DNA reads TGTGCCAGCAGCCTCGGGACTAGTTCTAGTGTGCAGTACTTC.

A few counts support this clone. V and J are TRBV27 and TRBJ2-1, with D perhaps TRBD2 (5 bases). The CDR3 has 15 amino acids. Germline values: CDR1 MNHEY, CDR2 SMNVEV (reference sequence). V was clipped by 7 bases and J by 0 bases, with 13 bases between them. The CDR3 protein is CASTDGVSSYNEQFF. For the CDR3, the DNA is TGTGCCAGCACGGACGGGGTGAGCTCCTACAATGAGCAGTTCTTC.

The J gene is TRBJ2-7, the V gene TRBV6-5; no firm D call. Trimming stripped 5 bases from V and 5 bases from J, with 16 bases between. Germline loops: CDR1 MNHEY, CDR2 SVGAGI. The CDR3 is 14 amino acids. The CDR3, as DNA: TGTGCCAGCAGTAAGCAGTTGGGCGTGAACGAGCAGTACTTC. This codes for CASSKQLGVNEQYF.

This rearrangement joins TRBV2 to TRBJ1-4, with unresolved D. V was shortened by 6 bases and J by 8 bases, with 10 bases between the two germline ends. Germline V gives CDR1 SNHLY, CDR2 FYNNEI. This CDR3 contains 12 residues. CDR3 nucleotides: TGTGCCAGCAGCGGTACCGGGGAAAAACTGTTTTTT. Encoded protein: CASSGTGEKLFF.

The gene calls are TRBV4-3 and TRBJ2-1; 10 nucleotides line up with TRBD2. There are 19 residues in the CDR3. Germline CDR1 and CDR2: LGHNA and YSLEER. V dropped 3 bases and J dropped 0; count of bases not matched to a gene: 11. CDR3 bases: TGCGCCAGCAGCCATGAATTTAGCGGGGGGACCTTCTCCTACAATGAGCAGTTCTTC. Translating gives CASSHEFSGGTFSYNEQFF.

V usage is TRBV9 and J usage is TRBJ1-1; D is unresolved. The CDR3 has 14 residues. The V gene's germline CDR1 is SGDLS and CDR2 YYNGEE. The V end lost 2 bases, the J end lost 3 bases, and 11 bases lay between the germline ends. This CDR3 is CASSVGQAYTEAFF. As DNA, the CDR3 is TGTGCCAGCAGCGTGGGCCAGGCCTACACTGAAGCTTTCTTT.

The chain has TRBV6-5 and TRBJ2-2, with unresolved D. V was pared by 0 bases and J by 2 bases, with 10 bases between. The CDR3 is 16 amino acids. Germline lookup yields CDR1 MNHEY and CDR2 SVGAGI. The DNA of the CDR3 is TGTGCCAGCAGTTACTCCGGTCAGTTTAACACCGGGGAGCTGTTTTTT. Encoded protein: CASSYSGQFNTGELFF.

V gene TRBV11-2 combines with J gene TRBJ1-2; D is ambiguous. The CDR3 is made up of 12 amino acids. Trimming took off 5 bases at V and 5 bases at J, with 9 bases between the two ends. Germline V gives CDR1 SGHAT, CDR2 FQNNGV. The chain's CDR3 is CASSADLYGYTF. For the CDR3, the DNA is TGTGCCAGCAGCGCAGACTTATATGGCTACACCTTC.

The V gene is TRBV6-5, the J gene TRBJ1-4; possible D gene TRBD1, 5 bases. Germline assignment: CDR1 MNHEY and CDR2 SVGAGI. The length of the CDR3 is 15 residues. Deletions cut 4 bases from V and 7 bases from J, with 16 bases between. The CDR3 sequence is CASSSLVGTGEKLFF. The DNA for the CDR3 is TGTGCCAGCAGTTCTCTGGTAGGGACCGGTGAAAAACTGTTTTTT.

CDR3 region: CASSLSNEQFF. For the CDR3, the DNA is TGTGCCAGCAGCCTCTCCAATGAGCAGTTCTTC. The V call is TRBV7-9, the J call TRBJ2-1; D is unresolved. Germline lookup yields CDR1 SEHNR and CDR2 FQNEAQ (reference sequence). The CDR3 spans 11 residues. The V end was cut by 5 bases, the J end by 6 bases, with 5 bases between.

The chain employs TRBV5-1 and TRBJ2-7; 9 positions match TRBD1. The germline gives CDR1 SGHRS, CDR2 YFSETQ. This CDR3 is built from 17 residues. Trimming at V came to 4 bases and at J to 2 bases, leaving 13 bases not matched to a gene. The CDR3 DNA is TGCGCCAGCAGCGGGGGCGGCCGGACAGGGGACCCCTACGAGCAGTACTTC. Translation: CASSGGGRTGDPYEQYF.

V gene TRBV7-2 combines with J gene TRBJ1-4; no definite D call. Germline V gene lookup returns CDR1 SGHTA and CDR2 FQGNSA. V lost 3 bases, J lost 6 bases, and 8 bases lay in between. This CDR3 region has 13 residues. The CDR3 region is CASSLRDYEKLFF. As DNA, the CDR3 is TGTGCCAGCAGCTTGAGAGATTATGAAAAACTGTTTTTT.

The rearrangement uses TRBV15 and TRBJ2-2; D unclear. The CDR3 consists of 15 residues. Deletions cut 1 base from V and 2 bases from J, with 8 bases between. CDR1 is LNHNV and CDR2 is YYDKDF in the germline V gene (reference sequence). The CDR3 sequence is CATSRAGGNTGELFF. The CDR3, as DNA: TGTGCCACCAGCAGAGCAGGCGGAAACACCGGGGAGCTGTTTTTT.

V and J are TRBV10-3 and TRBJ1-2; D possibly corresponds to TRBD1 (5 bases). V was shortened by 7 bases and J by 2 bases, with 14 bases between the two germline ends. The CDR3 consists of 14 residues. Germline CDR1 reads ENHRY; CDR2 reads SYGVKD. This CDR3 is CAINSREPNYGYTF. The DNA of the CDR3 is TGTGCCATCAACTCCAGGGAACCAAACTATGGCTACACCTTC.

This chain connects TRBV6-5 to TRBJ2-1; TRBD1 agrees at 8 bases. Trimming took 2 bases from V and 7 from J; bases not matched to a gene: 4. The CDR3 length is 14 residues. The germline gives CDR1 MNHEY, CDR2 SVGAGI. The CDR3: CASSYPGGENEQFF. CDR3 DNA: TGTGCCAGCAGTTACCCAGGGGGCGAGAATGAGCAGTTCTTC.

The V gene is TRBV7-8, the J gene TRBJ1-5; D gene unclear. The V and J ends lost 4 bases and 9 bases respectively, with 16 bases between them. CDR1 and CDR2 from the germline V gene are SGHVS and FQNEAQ. This CDR3 is 14 amino acids long. The CDR3 DNA sequence: TGTGCCAGCAGCTCCACAGAGCTACCTTCGCCCCAGCATTTT. It yields the protein CASSSTELPSPQHF.

The chain joins TRBV25-1 to TRBJ1-2; 7 bases agree with TRBD1. Germline V gives CDR1 MGHDK, CDR2 SYGVNS. J lost 6 bases, V lost 0 bases, and 13 bases had no gene match. The length of the CDR3 is 17 residues. The CDR3 DNA follows: TGTGCCAGCAGTGAATATGGGGCCAGGGGGTCTATGAATGGCTACACCTTC. The encoded protein is CASSEYGARGSMNGYTF.

The chain uses TRBV6-5 and TRBJ1-2, with D possibly matching TRBD1 (6 bases). This CDR3 has 16 amino acids. Germline V lookup: CDR1 MNHEY, CDR2 SVGAGI. Trimming took 0 bases from V and 3 from J, leaving 14 bases between them. CDR3 protein: CASSYSAGTIDYGYTF. As DNA, the CDR3 is TGTGCCAGCAGTTACTCAGCCGGGACAATCGACTATGGCTACACCTTC.

The chain couples TRBV18 to TRBJ1-4, with TRBD1 matching over 7 bases. Unmatched junction bases numbered 8, after V lost 5 bases and J lost 8 bases. The CDR3 extends over 14 amino acids. Germline CDR1 reads KGHSH; CDR2 reads LQKENI. The CDR3 here is CASSSGTEAEKLFF. CDR3 sequence (DNA): TGTGCCAGCTCATCCGGGACAGAGGCGGAAAAACTGTTTTTT.

This clone was recorded a few times. Other nucleotide sequences from this sample produce the same CDR3. The chain has TRBV6-1 and TRBJ2-1; 12 bases fit TRBD2. The CDR3 contains 15 residues. CDR1 and CDR2 (germline): MNHNS, SASEGT. The V segment lost 6 bases and the J segment 7 bases; nucleotides outside the gene matches: 7. The CDR3 protein is CASSERTSGINEQFF. The CDR3 DNA reads TGTGCCAGCAGCGAAAGGACTAGCGGGATAAATGAGCAGTTCTTC.

The chain recombines TRBV4-3 with TRBJ1-2, with TRBD1 as a possible D gene (5 bases). The CDR3 totals 16 residues. Germline assignment: CDR1 LGHNA and CDR2 YSLEER. Trimming stripped 0 bases from V and 3 bases from J, with 14 bases between. The chain's CDR3 is CASSQDRTGPYYGYTF. The CDR3 region has the DNA TGCGCCAGCAGCCAAGATAGAACAGGACCTTACTATGGCTACACCTTC.

This sequence joins TRBV18 and TRBJ2-5; 13 positions match TRBD2. The V segment lost 2 bases and the J segment 2 bases; nucleotides outside the gene matches: 14. This CDR3 contains 20 residues. Germline loops: CDR1 KGHSH, CDR2 LQKENI. CDR3 coding DNA: TGTGCCAGCTCACCAAGACTAGCGGGGGGCCCCACGCAAGTTCAAGAGACCCAGTACTTC. Translation gives CASSPRLAGGPTQVQETQYF.

The table lists this clone with a count of one. The chain uses TRBV28 and TRBJ1-2; D may be TRBD1 (6 bases). The ends were cut back, 6 bases at V and 4 bases at J, with 15 bases in the middle. The CDR3 totals 14 residues. The germline V gene has CDR1 MDHEN and CDR2 SYDVKM. CDR3 sequence: CASSTGTRGYGYTF. The CDR3 nucleotides are TGTGCCAGCAGCACCGGGACACGGGGCTATGGCTACACCTTC.

The chain has TRBV5-1 and TRBJ2-7; TRBD1 aligns across 10 bases. V dropped 4 bases and J dropped 5; count of bases not matched to a gene: 6. The CDR3 totals 14 residues. Germline V gives CDR1 SGHRS, CDR2 YFSETQ. CDR3 protein: CASSHRDRGDEQYF. DNA of the CDR3: TGCGCCAGCAGCCACCGGGACAGGGGTGACGAGCAGTACTTC.

This rearrangement joins TRBV29-1 to TRBJ2-5, with a tentative D call TRBD2 (6 bases). Germline lookup yields CDR1 SQVTM and CDR2 ANQGSEA. Trimming stripped 5 bases from V and 3 bases from J, with 16 bases between. The CDR3 is 14 amino acids. The CDR3 nucleotides are TGCAGCGTTTTGGGGGGTTTTTTGGAAGAGACCCAGTACTTC. This gives the protein CSVLGGFLEETQYF. Full variable domain (outside the CDR3, taken from reference TRBV29-1 and TRBJ2-5): SAVISQKPSRDICQRGTSLTIQCQVDSQVTMMFWYRQQPGQSLTLIATANQGSEATYESGFVIDKFPISRPNLTFSTLTVSNMSPEDSSIYLCSVLGGFLEETQYFGPGTRLLVL.

The chain links TRBV9 to TRBJ1-5; D is perhaps TRBD1 (6 bases). The CDR3 runs 14 residues. Germline V CDR1 and CDR2: SGDLS, YYNGEE. Trimming stripped 4 bases from V and 6 bases from J, with 14 bases between. CDR3 sequence (DNA): TGTGCCAGCAGCCATCAGGGGATCGGTCAGCCCCAGCATTTT. Translating it yields CASSHQGIGQPQHF. Full variable domain (outside the CDR3, taken from reference TRBV9 and TRBJ1-5): DSGVTQTPKHLITATGQRVTLRCSPRSGDLSVYWYQQSLDQGLQFLIQYYNGEERAKGNILERFSAQQFPDLHSELNLSSLELGDSALYFCASSHQGIGQPQHFGDGTRLSIL.

The chain uses TRBV27 and TRBJ2-7, with D perhaps TRBD1 (5 bases). V was clipped by 0 bases and J by 4 bases, with 7 bases between them. Germline V CDR1 and CDR2: MNHEY, SMNVEV (reference sequence). This CDR3 has 13 amino acids. CDR3 bases: TGTGCCAGCAGTTTATCGGGGCAATACGAGCAGTACTTC. It yields the protein CASSLSGQYEQYF.